A single count supports the clone carrying this T cell receptor beta chain. Trimming at V came to 10 bases and at J to 7 bases, leaving 14 bases not matched to a gene. There are 14 residues in the CDR3. CDR1 is LNHDA, CDR2 SQIVND, per germline (reference sequence). The data were obtained in a study of blood T cell repertoires in COVID-19. Study-level information: Spain, Italy and the United States supplied samples that represented acute and convalescent COVID-19. T cells, B-cell-depleted T cells, or PBMCs supplied cDNA or gDNA.

Authors' data handling: Nucleated cell counts were estimated from reference gene primer amplification. Data came from immunoSEQ multiplex PCR; TCRdb stores just in-frame clones and leaves some out. The DNA was the basis for D and trimming; V, J and clone size are from that table. The sample contains tens of thousands of clones, about 90% of which appear only once. This TCR was recovered from a human donor in a cohort sampled during active COVID-19. This chain joins TRBV19 and TRBJ1-1; 8 bases map to TRBD1. The sample consisted of peripheral blood. The CDR3 nucleotides read TGTGCCACCGAAGTCGGACAGGGCCTCGATGAAGCTTTCTTT. Its protein is CATEVGQGLDEAFF.